This TCR beta chain was sequenced during a study of CD4 T cells in relation to SARS-CoV-2 and coronaviruses. Whole-study context: Shared crossreactive spike epitopes were mapped to their HLA restriction.

Unexposed donor CD4+ T cells date from 2011-2018, before the COVID-19 pandemic. The cells were cultured for 10 days before CD4+ T cells were isolated. Cells permitting, SARS-CoV-2 S/N and four cold-coronavirus spikes were tested on unexposed-donor CD4+ T cells. This CDR3 region has 13 residues. The V gene lost 7 bases and the J gene lost 9 bases, with 16 bases spanning the gap. This clone was recorded only once. Its cognate antigen is unknown. Assay: immunoSEQ multiplex PCR; the TCRdb copy retains only in-frame clones and omits some. Here the sample spans about 25,000 clones, roughly 82% being singletons.

This receptor was taken from a human donor in good health. Sequencing used CD4+ T cells from PBMCs, cultured in vitro. The V and J genes are TRBV23-1 and TRBJ1-5; D gene unclear. TRBV23-1 is labeled an ORF, and its function is uncertain. The CDR3 DNA reads as TGCGCCAGCATAGATAGTCTCTCAGGGCCCCAGCATTTT. It yields the protein CASIDSLSGPQHF.